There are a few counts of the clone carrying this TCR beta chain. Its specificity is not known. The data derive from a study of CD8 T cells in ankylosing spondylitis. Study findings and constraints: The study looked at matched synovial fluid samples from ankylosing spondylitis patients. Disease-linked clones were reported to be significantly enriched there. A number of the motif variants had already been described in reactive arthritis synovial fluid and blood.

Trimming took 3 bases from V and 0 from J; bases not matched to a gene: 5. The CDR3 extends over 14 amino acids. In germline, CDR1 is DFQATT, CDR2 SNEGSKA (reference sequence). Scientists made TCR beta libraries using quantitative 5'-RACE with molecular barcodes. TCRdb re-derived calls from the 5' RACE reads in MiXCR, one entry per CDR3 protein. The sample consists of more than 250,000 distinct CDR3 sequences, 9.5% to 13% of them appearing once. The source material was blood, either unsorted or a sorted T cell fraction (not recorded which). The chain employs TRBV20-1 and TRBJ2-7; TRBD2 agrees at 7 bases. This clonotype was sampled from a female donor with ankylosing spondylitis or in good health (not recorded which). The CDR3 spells CSASEGGSSYEQYF. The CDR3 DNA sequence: TGCAGTGCTAGCGAAGGCGGGAGCTCCTACGAGCAGTACTTC.